The entry that follows covers one T cell receptor (beta chain) sequence. Its antigen is as yet unknown. After removal of 2 bases from V and 0 bases from J, the junction contained 4 bases not matched to a gene. CDR1 SEHNR and CDR2 FQNEAQ come from the germline V gene (reference sequence). The CDR3 covers 16 residues. Nominal health characterized the donors when sampled, though unrecorded immune exposures were likely. PCR amplification relied on 60 Vbeta primers (plus 13 Jbeta primers). Some clones are missing from TCRdb's copy, which holds only in-frame ones; the method was immunoSEQ multiplex PCR. The data hold about 63,000 clones, with over 75% observed a single time. This record belongs to a study of cytomegalovirus exposure and HLA in healthy donors. General study points: Later analysis showed TCR association rates varying by HLA locus, highest for DRB1 and lowest for HLA-C. What TCR beta sequences reportedly achieved was accurate prediction of HLA-A and HLA-B alleles in most subjects.

This TCR came from a woman in her twenties or thirties in good health and CMV-seropositive. This chain joins TRBV7-9 and TRBJ2-3; TRBD2 matches 8 bases. Sequences were obtained from PBMCs. CDR3 DNA: TGTGCCAGCAGCTTATTGCCTAGCGGGAGCACAGATACGCAGTATTTT. Its protein product is CASSLLPSGSTDTQYF.